This passage covers 13 T cell receptor beta chains from one sample sequenced in a study of T-cell memory formation after mild COVID-19. MiXCR was run by TCRdb on the 5' RACE reads, yielding one entry per CDR3 protein. The repertoire holds approximately 290,000 distinct CDR3 sequences, with roughly a fifth as singletons. The material sequenced was PBMCs or a T cell subset sorted from them (not recorded which). The receptors were gathered from a man aged 18-30 years who had mild COVID-19 (a few samples of this study predate the infection). Cell type and time point are not known.

This clonotype was seen more than once but under ten times. This chain uses TRBV4-3 with TRBJ2-2; D is ambiguous. This CDR3 is 15 amino acids long. CDR1 and CDR2 from the germline V gene are LGHNA and YSLEER. Trimming stripped 1 base from V and 5 bases from J, with 11 bases between. The CDR3 sequence is CASSQVSRSTGELFF. DNA for the CDR3: TGCGCCAGCAGCCAAGTTTCCAGGTCGACCGGGGAGCTGTTTTTT.

The chain uses TRBV20-1 and TRBJ2-7; weak D call: TRBD1 (5 bases). Germline values: CDR1 DFQATT, CDR2 SNEGSKA (reference sequence). Trimming took off 3 bases at V and 5 bases at J, with 14 bases between the two ends. The CDR3 spans 13 residues. In nucleotides, the CDR3 is TGCAGTGCTAGCGAGACAGACGGACACGAGCAGTACTTC. This sequence encodes CSASETDGHEQYF.

This clonotype showed up just a few times. The CDR3 bases are TGTGCCAGCGCCCCCCGGACAGGATTGTGGTATGGCTACACCTTC. Residues: CASAPRTGLWYGYTF. The V call is TRBV12-3 or TRBV12-4, the J call TRBJ1-2; 7 bases map to TRBD1. The CDR3 has 15 residues. Trimming at V came to 8 bases and at J to 5 bases, leaving 14 bases not matched to a gene.

The chain recombines TRBV4-2 with TRBJ1-4, with 8 bases matching TRBD1. V lost 6 bases, J lost 8 bases, and 5 bases stayed unmatched. In germline, CDR1 is LGHNA, CDR2 YNFKEQ. CDR3 length equals 13 residues. Here the CDR3 DNA reads TGTGCCAGCAGTACGACAGGGGACGAAAAACTGTTTTTT. It is translated as CASSTTGDEKLFF.

The sample holds a few counts of this clonotype. V usage is TRBV24-1 and J usage is TRBJ2-3; no firm D call. This CDR3 is 15 amino acids long. The germline CDR1 and CDR2 sequences are KGHDR and SFDVKD. Trimming took off 6 bases at V and 0 bases at J, with 12 bases between the two ends. The CDR3 region has the DNA TGTGCCACCAGTCGAGCCCTCGATAGCACAGATACGCAGTATTTT. The encoded protein is CATSRALDSTDTQYF.

This clonotype turned up a few times. DNA of the CDR3: TGCAGCGCCTGGGGCCACTCTGGAAACACCATATATTTT. It translates to CSAWGHSGNTIYF. The chain employs TRBV29-1 and TRBJ1-3; a possible D gene is TRBD1 (5 bases). This CDR3 spans 13 amino acids. The germline V and J ends were trimmed by 7 bases and 0 bases, with 10 bases remaining between them. Germline V lookup: CDR1 SQVTM, CDR2 ANQGSEA.

The chain employs TRBV29-1 and TRBJ2-1; weak D call: TRBD1 (5 bases). Germline V gene data show CDR1 as SQVTM and CDR2 as ANQGSEA. This CDR3 contains 14 residues. Trimming cost V 7 bases and J 0 bases, with 13 bases left between them. The CDR3 bases are TGCAGCGGGATGGGCGACAGCTCCTACAATGAGCAGTTCTTC. As protein: CSGMGDSSYNEQFF.

The V and J genes are TRBV7-2 and TRBJ1-2; no reliable D call. Germline V gene sequence: CDR1 SGHTA, CDR2 FQGNSA. The CDR3 consists of 13 residues. Trimming took off 0 bases at V and 4 bases at J, with 6 bases between the two ends. The CDR3 bases are TGTGCCAGCAGCTTAGCTCTCCTCTATGGCTACACCTTC. This translates into CASSLALLYGYTF.

In regard to this clonotype: One junction end does not reproduce the germline sequence, and a read error may be involved. This chain links TRBV4-1 with TRBJ1-1; unclear D gene. Germline-derived CDR1 and CDR2 are MGHRA and YSYEKL. The CDR3 has 15 amino acids. The CDR3 DNA is TGCGCCAGCAGACAAGAGGCCGGCTCAAGGACTGAAGCTTTCTTT. This codes for CASRQEAGSRTEAFF.

This clonotype was picked up one time. The V and J genes are TRBV12-3 or TRBV12-4 and TRBJ2-1; D unresolved. The CDR3 sequence is 16 residues long. V lost 7 bases and J 0 bases, leaving 16 bases between the germline ends. CDR3 amino acids: CASTPVAMSSYNEQFF. CDR3 DNA sequence: TGTGCCAGCACCCCGGTAGCTATGAGCTCCTACAATGAGCAGTTCTTC.

This clonotype was seen at least ten times. J is TRBJ2-3 and V is TRBV29-1; TRBD2 is a possible D gene (6 bases). Germline CDR1 reads SQVTM; CDR2 reads ANQGSEA. Trimming took off 5 bases at V and 2 bases at J, with 23 bases between the two ends. The CDR3 has 17 amino acids. The CDR3 sequence is CSVLVPGRTAYTDTQYF. The CDR3 bases are TGCAGCGTTCTGGTCCCCGGGAGAACAGCCTACACAGATACGCAGTATTTT.

This clonotype appeared a few times. The V and J genes are TRBV6-5 and TRBJ2-2, with D possibly matching TRBD2 (6 bases). The length of the CDR3 is 15 residues. V was pared by 0 bases and J by 4 bases, with 9 bases between. Germline CDR1 is MNHEY and CDR2 is SVGAGI. The CDR3 coding sequence is TGTGCCAGCAGTTACTCGGGACTGATCACCGGGGAGCTGTTTTTT. Its protein is CASSYSGLITGELFF.

This clonotype was picked up a small number of times. The rearrangement uses TRBV5-1 and TRBJ1-1; 8 nucleotides agree with TRBD1. After removal of 0 bases from V and 7 bases from J, the junction contained 14 bases not matched to a gene. The CDR3 spans 17 residues. Per the germline V gene, CDR1 is SGHRS and CDR2 is YFSETQ. As DNA, the CDR3 is TGCGCCAGCAGCTTGGGGACAGGGCCAGGTCTAGTCGGTGAAGCTTTCTTT. Its protein is CASSLGTGPGLVGEAFF.